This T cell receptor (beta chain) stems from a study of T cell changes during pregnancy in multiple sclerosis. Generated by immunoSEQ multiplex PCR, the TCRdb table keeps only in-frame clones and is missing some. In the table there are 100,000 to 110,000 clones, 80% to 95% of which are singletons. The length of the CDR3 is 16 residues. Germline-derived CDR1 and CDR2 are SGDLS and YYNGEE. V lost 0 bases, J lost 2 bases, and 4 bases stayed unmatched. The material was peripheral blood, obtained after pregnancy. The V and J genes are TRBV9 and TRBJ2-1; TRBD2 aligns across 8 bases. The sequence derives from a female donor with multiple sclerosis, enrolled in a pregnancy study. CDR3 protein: CASSVEISGTYNEQFF. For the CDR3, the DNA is TGTGCCAGCAGCGTAGAGATTAGCGGGACCTACAATGAGCAGTTCTTC.